This TCR beta chain was identified during a study of PD-1 blockade in classical Hodgkin lymphoma. The V end lost 6 bases, the J end lost 2 bases, and 10 bases lay between the germline ends. The CDR3 is 13 residues long. Germline assignment: CDR1 MDHEN and CDR2 SYDVKM. General study results and limits: Complete responders had baseline diversity similar to newly diagnosed patients.

About this clone: The antigen is undetermined.

Profiling relied on immunoSEQ multiplex PCR, and the TCRdb table lists in-frame clones only, not all of them. Altogether some 150,000 clones are present, 78% being singletons, with the ten largest covering about 9%. Every one of the patients relapsed after autologous stem cell transplantation (brentuximab vedotin exposure was variable). The chain has TRBV28 and TRBJ1-2, with D unclear. The input for sequencing was peripheral blood mononuclear cells (PBMCs), taken before the second cycle of nivolumab. This TCR was recovered from a human donor with classical Hodgkin lymphoma. As DNA, the CDR3 is TGTGCCAGCAGCCAGGAGCAGAACTATGGCTACACCTTC. This codes for CASSQEQNYGYTF.